A single sample is the source of the 28 T cell receptor beta chains below, sequenced in a study of shared clonotypes between healthy human individuals. Assay used: immunoSEQ multiplex PCR; TCRdb lists only in-frame clones, some missing. The data contain about 980,000 clones, approximately 76% of them singletons. The material sequenced was memory CD4+ T cells sorted from blood. Subset meaning: CD45RA-negative fraction. These receptors came from a young man in good health.

The V gene is TRBV10-3, the J gene TRBJ2-1, with TRBD2 identical over 15 bases. J was trimmed by 8 bases and V by 6 bases; bases with no gene match: 2. This CDR3 comprises 14 residues. CDR1 and CDR2 (germline): ENHRY, SYGVKD. Here the CDR3 DNA reads TGTGCCATCAGCGGACTAGCGGGGGGGGATGAGCAGTTCTTC. As protein: CAISGLAGGDEQFF.

This CDR3 reads CASRKGAGGENEQFF. The CDR3 nucleotides read TGTGCCAGCAGGAAAGGAGCGGGAGGGGAGAATGAGCAGTTCTTC. This chain connects TRBV6-6 to TRBJ2-1; 10 bases are shared with TRBD2. This CDR3 spans 15 amino acids. Germline V gene data show CDR1 as MNHNY and CDR2 as SVGAGI (reference sequence). V was pared by 6 bases and J by 7 bases, with 9 bases of the junction left unmatched.

The chain links TRBV4-1 to TRBJ2-5; D tentatively fits TRBD1 or TRBD2 (5 bases each). The better agreement between TRBJ2-7 and the DNA end casts doubt on the J call. The V gene's germline CDR1 is MGHRA and CDR2 YSYEKL. This CDR3 spans 14 amino acids. CDR3 sequence (DNA): TGCGCCAGCAGCCAGGGGGTAGGAACCTACGAGCAGTACTTC. Its translation is CASSQGVGTYEQYF.

This clone was picked up one time. This chain connects TRBV6-5 to TRBJ2-5; D tentatively fits TRBD1 or TRBD2 (5 bases each). This CDR3 contains 15 residues. V gave up 2 bases and J gave up 5 bases, with 15 bases separating them. Germline V lookup: CDR1 MNHEY, CDR2 SVGAGI. CDR3 loop: CASSYGGRATETQYF. Here the CDR3 DNA reads TGTGCCAGCAGTTACGGGGGACGTGCCACGGAGACCCAGTACTTC.

The V and J genes are TRBV5-6 and TRBJ2-3; the D is unclear. This CDR3 is 11 amino acids long. V was cut by 6 bases and J by 5 bases, with 7 bases left in between. Germline CDR1 SGHDT, CDR2 YYEEEE. The CDR3 region has the DNA TGTGCCAGCAACTTAGGAGATACGCAGTATTTT. The encoded protein is CASNLGDTQYF.

This clone is a singleton in its sample. V is TRBV19 and J is TRBJ1-1; D remains unclear. The germline V gene encodes CDR1 LNHDA and CDR2 SQIVND (reference sequence). V lost 7 bases, J lost 1 base, and 16 bases lay in between. This CDR3 spans 15 amino acids. This CDR3 reads CASMESGLGNTEAFF. The CDR3, as DNA: TGTGCCAGTATGGAGTCCGGGTTAGGGAACACTGAAGCTTTCTTT.

The chain uses TRBV4-3 and TRBJ2-6; unclear D gene. The V gene lost 0 bases and the J gene lost 0 bases, with 12 bases spanning the gap. The germline CDR1 and CDR2 sequences are LGHNA and YSLEER. The CDR3 totals 18 residues. CDR3 sequence: CASSQDRPRSSGANVLTF. As DNA, the CDR3 is TGCGCCAGCAGCCAAGATCGCCCACGGAGCTCTGGGGCCAACGTCCTGACTTTC.

In its sample, this clone was seen a few times. The chain combines TRBV10-2 with TRBJ1-1; no firm D call. This CDR3 contains 12 residues. V was shortened by 8 bases and J by 9 bases, with 16 bases between the two germline ends. In germline, CDR1 is WSHSY, CDR2 SAAADI. CDR3 amino acids: CASRSQSSQAFF. In nucleotides, the CDR3 is TGCGCCAGCCGCTCCCAGTCCTCGCAAGCTTTCTTT.

The V call is TRBV11-2, the J call TRBJ2-5; the D is unclear. The germline V gene has CDR1 SGHAT and CDR2 FQNNGV. The CDR3 contains 15 residues. Trimming took 4 bases from V and 4 from J, leaving 16 bases between them. CDR3 amino acids: CASSSLIALGETQYF. The CDR3 nucleotides are TGTGCCAGCAGCTCTTTGATAGCTCTTGGAGAGACCCAGTACTTC. Full variable domain (outside the CDR3, taken from reference TRBV11-2 and TRBJ2-5): EAGVAQSPRYKIIEKRQSVAFWCNPISGHATLYWYQQILGQGPKLLIQFQNNGVVDDSQLPKDRFSAERLKGVDSTLKIQPAKLEDSAVYLCASSSLIALGETQYFGPGTRLLVL.

The chain recombines TRBV2 with TRBJ2-5, with D perhaps given as TRBD1 or TRBD2 (6 bases each). Germline V gives CDR1 SNHLY, CDR2 FYNNEI. V lost 7 bases and J 5 bases, leaving 11 bases between the germline ends. The CDR3 extends over 12 amino acids. The CDR3 nucleotides read TGTGCCAGCAATAAAGGGGGGGAGACCCAGTACTTC. This translates into CASNKGGETQYF.

As DNA, the CDR3 is TGTGCCAGCAGTGATAGGTCTAGCGGGGGGGCCTACAATGAGCAGTTCTTC. This encodes CASSDRSSGGAYNEQFF. The genes are TRBV2 and TRBJ2-1; 12 bases agree with TRBD2. The CDR3 sequence is 17 residues long. Germline V CDR1 and CDR2: SNHLY, FYNNEI. With V trimmed by 3 bases and J by 2 bases, 5 bases remained unmatched.

The rearrangement uses TRBV12-5 and TRBJ2-7; TRBD1 matches 7 bases. The CDR3 extends over 12 amino acids. Germline-derived CDR1 and CDR2 are LGHNT and FRNRAP. V gave up 4 bases and J gave up 8 bases; unmatched junction bases: 5. For the CDR3, the DNA is TGTGCTAGTGGTTCGACAGGGTTACAGCAGTACTTC. It specifies CASGSTGLQQYF.

This rearrangement joins TRBV6-1 to TRBJ2-4, with 9 bases that match TRBD1. V was clipped by 1 base and J by 6 bases; unmatched bases: 1. The CDR3 totals 14 residues. Germline CDR1 reads MNHNS; CDR2 reads SASEGT. DNA of the CDR3: TGTGCCAGCAGTGAAGGACAGGGGGGAAACATTCAGTACTTC. Its translation is CASSEGQGGNIQYF.

This chain joins TRBV7-9 and TRBJ1-6; 12 positions agree with TRBD1. Per germline, CDR1 SEHNR and CDR2 FQNEAQ (reference sequence). CDR3 size: 15 residues. The J segment lost 8 bases and the V segment lost 5 bases, leaving 4 bases of the junction unmatched. This CDR3 reads CASSRGQGADSPLHF. CDR3 in DNA: TGTGCCAGCAGCCGGGGACAGGGGGCAGATTCACCCCTCCACTTT. Together with reference TRBV7-9 and TRBJ1-6, the CDR3 gives the full variable domain: DTGVSQNPRHKITKRGQNVTFRCDPISEHNRLYWYRQTLGQGPEFLTYFQNEAQLEKSRLLSDRFSAERPKGSFSTLEIQRTEQGDSAMYLCASSRGQGADSPLHFGNGTRLTVT.

V is TRBV9 and J is TRBJ2-7; TRBD1 is a possible D gene (6 bases). The CDR3 covers 14 residues. The V end lost 0 bases, the J end lost 6 bases, and 13 bases lay between the germline ends. Germline V lookup: CDR1 SGDLS, CDR2 YYNGEE. CDR3 amino acids: CASSVGGQGSEQYF. The CDR3 DNA reads as TGTGCCAGCAGCGTAGGGGGCCAGGGGTCCGAGCAGTACTTC.

This clone was found many times. Other DNA sequences in this sample translate to the same CDR3. This chain uses TRBV4-3 with TRBJ2-7; D gene unclear. V shed 0 bases and J shed 4 bases, with 13 bases lying between them. This CDR3 is 15 amino acids long. CDR1 is LGHNA and CDR2 is YSLEER in the germline V gene. Here the CDR3 DNA reads TGCGCCAGCAGCCAAGATAGGGCCTCTCTTTACGAGCAGTACTTC. Protein product: CASSQDRASLYEQYF.

The chain is built from TRBV29-1 and TRBJ1-1; D is ambiguous. The CDR3 has 11 amino acids. Germline loops: CDR1 SQVTM, CDR2 ANQGSEA. The V end lost 6 bases, the J end lost 1 base, and 6 bases lay between the germline ends. This CDR3 is CSVMQNTEAFF. CDR3 nucleotides: TGCAGCGTGATGCAGAACACTGAAGCTTTCTTT.

The rearrangement links TRBV9 to TRBJ2-1; the D gene could be TRBD1 or TRBD2 (6 bases each). The CDR3 loop spans 14 amino acids. Trimming cost V 4 bases and J 6 bases, with 14 bases left between them. The germline V gene encodes CDR1 SGDLS and CDR2 YYNGEE. CDR3 DNA: TGTGCCAGCAGCCCCGGGTGGGGGGCCAATGAGCAGTTCTTC. This sequence encodes CASSPGWGANEQFF.

CDR3 coding DNA: TGCGCCAGCAGTGACAGGAGTATATACTCCTACGAGCAGTACTTC. Protein sequence: CASSDRSIYSYEQYF. The V and J genes are TRBV10-1 and TRBJ2-7; D gene ambiguous. Trimming took 3 bases from V and 0 from J, leaving 12 bases between them. The CDR3 loop spans 15 amino acids. The V gene's germline CDR1 is WNHNN and CDR2 SYGVQD (reference sequence).

The chain is built from TRBV28 and TRBJ1-2, with TRBD1 as a possible D gene (6 bases). The V gene's germline CDR1 is MDHEN and CDR2 SYDVKM. This CDR3 spans 13 amino acids. V lost 3 bases and J 4 bases, leaving 9 bases between the germline ends. For the CDR3, the DNA is TGTGCCAGCAGTTTGGCAGGGGCCTATGGCTACACCTTC. This translates into CASSLAGAYGYTF.

The V and J genes are TRBV29-1 and TRBJ2-1; 14 positions match TRBD2. Germline-derived CDR1 and CDR2 are SQVTM and ANQGSEA. V lost 2 bases and J lost 10; bases outside the gene matches: 10. The CDR3 covers 16 residues. This CDR3 reads CSVEKRLAGGFWEQFF. CDR3 nucleotides: TGCAGCGTTGAAAAAAGACTAGCGGGGGGGTTTTGGGAGCAGTTCTTC.

V usage is TRBV27 and J usage is TRBJ1-4, with 7 bases lining up with TRBD1. The V gene end was trimmed by 5 bases and the J gene end by 7 bases; junction bases not matched to a gene: 10. The CDR3 length is 15 residues. Germline V CDR1 and CDR2: MNHEY, SMNVEV (reference sequence). The CDR3 DNA reads as TGTGCCAGCAGTGCAGGGACAGACAGAGGTGAAAAACTGTTTTTT. Translated, it gives CASSAGTDRGEKLFF.

This clone was seen a handful of times. The chain combines TRBV7-9 with TRBJ2-3; no firm D call. From germline, CDR1 is SEHNR and CDR2 FQNEAQ (reference sequence). Deletions cut 2 bases from V and 6 bases from J, with 6 bases between. The CDR3 totals 12 residues. The CDR3 DNA reads as TGTGCCAGCAGCTTAAGGGCGGATACGCAGTATTTT. Protein product: CASSLRADTQYF.

The chain carries TRBV20-1 and TRBJ1-2; D might be TRBD1 (6 bases). This CDR3 comprises 11 residues. Germline V gene data show CDR1 as DFQATT and CDR2 as SNEGSKA (reference sequence). V lost 6 bases and J 4 bases, leaving 9 bases between the germline ends. This chain's CDR3 is CSAVGGYGYTF. For the CDR3, the DNA is TGCAGTGCCGTAGGGGGCTATGGCTACACCTTC.

This chain links TRBV18 with TRBJ2-1; TRBD1 might be the D (5 bases). The ends were cut back, 5 bases at V and 7 bases at J, with 9 bases in the middle. The length of the CDR3 is 12 residues. CDR1 and CDR2 (germline): KGHSH, LQKENI. CDR3 sequence: CASSTNRNEQFF. CDR3 nucleotides: TGTGCCAGCTCAACGAACAGGAATGAGCAGTTCTTC.

Here the CDR3 reads CASSSSGQGNSPLHF. The DNA of the CDR3 is TGTGCCAGCAGTTCCTCGGGACAGGGTAATTCACCCCTCCACTTT. The V call is TRBV6-5, the J call TRBJ1-6, with 9 bases aligning to TRBD1. The CDR3 sequence is 15 residues long. Germline lookup yields CDR1 MNHEY and CDR2 SVGAGI. V dropped 4 bases and J dropped 6; count of bases not matched to a gene: 4.

This clone was detected ten times or more. The rearrangement joins TRBV6-6 to TRBJ2-5; 9 bases fit TRBD2. The CDR3 has 12 amino acids. Germline V CDR1 and CDR2: MNHNY, SVGAGI (reference sequence). V dropped 6 bases and J dropped 5; count of bases not matched to a gene: 1. The CDR3 DNA reads as TGTGCCAGCAGGAGCGGGGGGGAGACCCAGTACTTC. Translating it yields CASRSGGETQYF.

This CDR3 reads CASRIDRNAEQYF. CDR3 in DNA: TGTGCCAGCAGGATAGACCGAAACGCGGAGCAGTACTTC. The V and J genes are TRBV5-4 and TRBJ2-7; no definite D call. CDR3 length: 13 residues. V lost 5 bases and J 7 bases, leaving 16 bases between the germline ends. Germline V gene sequence: CDR1 SGHNT, CDR2 YYREEE (reference sequence).